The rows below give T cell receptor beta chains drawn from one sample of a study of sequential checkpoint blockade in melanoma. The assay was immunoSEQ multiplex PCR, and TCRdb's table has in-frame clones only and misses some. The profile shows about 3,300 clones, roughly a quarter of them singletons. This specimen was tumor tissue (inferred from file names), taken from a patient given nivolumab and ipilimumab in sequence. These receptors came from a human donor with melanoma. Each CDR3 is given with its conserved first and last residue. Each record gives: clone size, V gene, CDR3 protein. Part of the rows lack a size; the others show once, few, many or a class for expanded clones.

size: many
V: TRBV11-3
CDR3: CASSAGTGGGETQYF

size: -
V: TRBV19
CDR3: CASSMAHGTNQPQHF

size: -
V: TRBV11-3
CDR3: CASSAWTGSYEQYF

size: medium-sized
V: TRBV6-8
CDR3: CASSYSWRGRNNEQFF

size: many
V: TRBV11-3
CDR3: CASSLGPSNTEAFF

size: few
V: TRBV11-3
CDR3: CASSLGSLAGGYQETQYF

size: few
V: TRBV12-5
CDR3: CASAPGQAYNEQFF

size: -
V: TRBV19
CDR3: CASGGGDANTGELFF

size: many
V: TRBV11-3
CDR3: CASSLVGTGDLNYGYTF

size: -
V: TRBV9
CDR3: CASSVVAGGHGDTQYF

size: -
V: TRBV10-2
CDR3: CASSEVRPGQTNYGYTF

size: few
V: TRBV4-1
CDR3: CASSHMRATNEKLFF

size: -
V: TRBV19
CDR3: CASSGPDRVQPQHF

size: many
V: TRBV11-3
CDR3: CASSLEPGGGANTQYF

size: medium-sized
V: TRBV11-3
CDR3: CASSSAMGMNTEAFF

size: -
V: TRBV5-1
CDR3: CASSSAPGVQETQYF

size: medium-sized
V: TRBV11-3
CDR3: CASSPQGNTGELFF

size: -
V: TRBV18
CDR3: CASRRDNSPLHF

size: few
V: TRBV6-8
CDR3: CASGGRWNTGELFF

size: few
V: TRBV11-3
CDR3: CASSYSGGDNEQFF

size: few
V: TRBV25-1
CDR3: CASSEYIAGGGANVLTF

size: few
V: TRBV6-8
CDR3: CASSEGQGTHYEQYF

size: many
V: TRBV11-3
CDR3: CASSSGLVGETQYF

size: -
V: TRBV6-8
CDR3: CASSTLAPNTGELFF

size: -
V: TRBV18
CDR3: CASSRLTSGAITDTQYF

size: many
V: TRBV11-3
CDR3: CASSLGGGHGYGYTF

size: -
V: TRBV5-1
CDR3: CASSLAGSSSGNTIYF

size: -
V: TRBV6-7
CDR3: CASSYYYGYTF

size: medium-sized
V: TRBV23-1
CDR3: CASSQGDLNSGANVLTF

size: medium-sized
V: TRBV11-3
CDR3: CASSLDGGNTEAFF

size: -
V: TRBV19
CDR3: CASSHRPDRENEAFF

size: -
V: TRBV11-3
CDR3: CASSLVMLGREGGYTF

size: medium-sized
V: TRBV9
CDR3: CASSASGTLNTEAFF

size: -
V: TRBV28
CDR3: CASMAGPGPPNEKLFF

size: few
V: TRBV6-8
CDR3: CASRVGSTEAFF

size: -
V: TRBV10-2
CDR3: CASMAGWTTDTQYF

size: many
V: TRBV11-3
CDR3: CASSLSPDISYEQYF

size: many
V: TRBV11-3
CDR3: CASSPYRRTNTEAFF